This TCR beta chain emerged from a study of blood T cell repertoires in COVID-19. Study information: The samples span acute and convalescent COVID-19 from the United States, Italy and Spain.

Using immunoSEQ multiplex PCR, the repertoire was profiled, and TCRdb retains in-frame clones only, with some absent. This table has fewer than 350,000 clones, about nine tenths appearing once. CDR3 length: 18 residues. Germline-derived CDR1 and CDR2 are MNHEY and SMNVEV (reference sequence). The V gene lost 0 bases and the J gene lost 5 bases, with 17 bases spanning the gap. Input material: peripheral blood. This TCR came from a woman in her 30s with COVID-19, enrolled during active disease. The chain carries TRBV27 and TRBJ1-6; D is possibly TRBD1 (5 bases). CDR3 protein: CASSLSFGGSNHNSPLHF. The DNA for the CDR3 is TGTGCCAGCAGTTTATCGTTCGGGGGATCTAATCATAATTCACCCCTCCACTTT.